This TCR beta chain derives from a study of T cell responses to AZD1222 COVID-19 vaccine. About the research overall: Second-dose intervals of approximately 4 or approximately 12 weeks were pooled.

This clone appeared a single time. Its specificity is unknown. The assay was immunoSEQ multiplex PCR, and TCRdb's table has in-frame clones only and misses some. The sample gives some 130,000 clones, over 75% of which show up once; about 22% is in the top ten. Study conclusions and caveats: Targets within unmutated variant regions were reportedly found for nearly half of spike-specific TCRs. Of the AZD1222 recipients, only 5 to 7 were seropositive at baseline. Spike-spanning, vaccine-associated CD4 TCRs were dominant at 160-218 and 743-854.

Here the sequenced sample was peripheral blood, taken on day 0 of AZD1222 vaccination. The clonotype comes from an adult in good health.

Here the CDR3 reads CASPVGVEQYF. In DNA form, the CDR3 reads TGCGCCTCCCCGGTGGGGGTAGAGCAGTACTTC. V usage is TRBV5-1 and J usage is TRBJ2-7; the D call may be TRBD1 or TRBD2 (5 bases each). CDR1 and CDR2 (germline): SGHRS, YFSETQ. The V gene lost 10 bases and the J gene lost 7 bases, with 15 bases spanning the gap. The CDR3 contains 11 residues.